Listed here is a single T cell receptor beta chain. This record belongs to a study of OX40 agonist ivuxolimab in advanced cancers. Data came from immunoSEQ multiplex PCR; TCRdb stores just in-frame clones and leaves some out. Here the sample spans some 82,000 clones, 85% to 95% being singletons. Germline V lookup: CDR1 MNHNY, CDR2 SVGAGI (reference sequence). V was trimmed by 2 bases and J by 5 bases, leaving 15 bases between them. The CDR3 has 15 residues. The sample in question was CD4+ or CD8+ T cells sorted from blood, obtained in a trial of the OX40 agonist ivuxolimab. The origin of this receptor is an adult with an advanced solid tumor such as melanoma, head and neck, liver or kidney cancer. The rearrangement links TRBV6-6 to TRBJ1-1; the D gene is possibly TRBD1 (6 bases). CDR3 coding DNA: TGTGCCAGCAGTTACCCAACCCAGGGGCGAACTGAAGCTTTCTTT. Amino acid sequence: CASSYPTQGRTEAFF.